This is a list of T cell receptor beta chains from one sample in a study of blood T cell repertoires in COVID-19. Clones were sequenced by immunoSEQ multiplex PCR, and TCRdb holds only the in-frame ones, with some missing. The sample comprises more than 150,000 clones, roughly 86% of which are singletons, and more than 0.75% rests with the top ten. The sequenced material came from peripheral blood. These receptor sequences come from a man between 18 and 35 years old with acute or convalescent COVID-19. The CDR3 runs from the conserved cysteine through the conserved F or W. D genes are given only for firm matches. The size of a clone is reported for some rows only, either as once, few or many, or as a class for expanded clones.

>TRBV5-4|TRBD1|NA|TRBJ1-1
CASSSTGDDTEAFF
TGTGCCAGCAGCTCGACAGGGGATGATACTGAAGCTTTCTTT
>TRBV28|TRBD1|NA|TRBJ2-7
CASRITGGDPYEQYF
TGTGCCAGCAGAATTACAGGGGGCGACCCCTACGAGCAGTACTTC
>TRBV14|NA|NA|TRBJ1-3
CASSQDPTVSGNTIYF
TGTGCCAGCAGCCAAGACCCGACAGTCTCTGGAAACACCATATATTTT
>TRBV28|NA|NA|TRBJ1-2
CASSLWQGPGGYTF
TGTGCCAGCAGTTTATGGCAGGGGCCGGGTGGCTACACCTTC
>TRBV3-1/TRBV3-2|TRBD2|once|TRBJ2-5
CASSQRSGGQETQYF
TGTGCCAGCAGCCAACGTAGCGGGGGGCAAGAGACCCAGTACTTC
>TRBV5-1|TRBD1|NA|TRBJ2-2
CASSLVGQGNTGELFF
TGCGCCAGCAGCTTGGTCGGACAGGGTAACACCGGGGAGCTGTTTTTT
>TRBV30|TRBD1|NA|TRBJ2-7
CAWEGGQGYEQYF
TGTGCCTGGGAGGGGGGACAGGGGTACGAGCAGTACTTC
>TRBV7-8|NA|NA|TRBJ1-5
CASSLIGGLHQHF
TGTGCCAGCAGCTTAATAGGAGGGCTGCACCAGCATTTT
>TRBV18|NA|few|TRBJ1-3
CASSPPEDLRGNTIYF
TGTGCCAGCTCACCACCGGAGGATTTACGTGGAAACACCATATATTTT
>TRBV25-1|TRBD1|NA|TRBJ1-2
CASSDRGQELGYTF
TGTGCCAGCAGTGATAGGGGACAGGAGCTGGGCTACACCTTC
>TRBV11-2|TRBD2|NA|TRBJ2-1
CASSTGGRGQFF
TGTGCCAGCAGCACGGGGGGGAGGGGGCAGTTCTTC
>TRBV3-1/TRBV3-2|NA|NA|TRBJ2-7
CASSQDLRATQYF
TGTGCCAGCAGCCAAGATCTGAGGGCAACGCAGTACTTC
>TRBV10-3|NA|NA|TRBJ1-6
CAIRRTAYYNSPLHF
TGTGCCATCCGGCGGACAGCATATTATAATTCACCCCTCCACTTT
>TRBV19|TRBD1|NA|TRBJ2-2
CASKPGGLAGELFF
TGTGCCAGTAAACCAGGGGGCCTGGCCGGGGAGCTGTTTTTT
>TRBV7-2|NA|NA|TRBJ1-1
CASSLSMAQNTEAFF
TGTGCCAGCAGCTTAAGTATGGCCCAGAACACTGAAGCTTTCTTT
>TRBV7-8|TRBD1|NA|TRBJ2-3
CASSSRHRGSDTQYF
TGTGCCAGCAGTTCACGTCACAGGGGGTCAGATACGCAGTATTTT
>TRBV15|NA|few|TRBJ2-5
CATSRGVRGARETQYF
TGTGCCACCAGCAGAGGGGTACGGGGGGCGCGGGAGACCCAGTACTTC
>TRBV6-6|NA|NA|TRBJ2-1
CASSSRDNEQFF
TGTGCCAGCAGCTCCAGGGACAATGAGCAGTTCTTC